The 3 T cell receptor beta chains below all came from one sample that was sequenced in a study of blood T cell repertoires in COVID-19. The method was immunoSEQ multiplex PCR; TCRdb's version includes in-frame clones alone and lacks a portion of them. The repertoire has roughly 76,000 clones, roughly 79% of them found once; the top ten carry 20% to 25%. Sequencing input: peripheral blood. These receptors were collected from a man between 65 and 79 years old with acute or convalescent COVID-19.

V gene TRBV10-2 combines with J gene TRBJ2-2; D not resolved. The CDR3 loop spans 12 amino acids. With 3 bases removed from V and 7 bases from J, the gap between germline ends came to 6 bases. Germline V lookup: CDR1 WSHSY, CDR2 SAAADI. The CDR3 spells CASSDSGGELFF. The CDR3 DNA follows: TGCGCCAGCAGTGACAGTGGCGGGGAGCTGTTTTTT.

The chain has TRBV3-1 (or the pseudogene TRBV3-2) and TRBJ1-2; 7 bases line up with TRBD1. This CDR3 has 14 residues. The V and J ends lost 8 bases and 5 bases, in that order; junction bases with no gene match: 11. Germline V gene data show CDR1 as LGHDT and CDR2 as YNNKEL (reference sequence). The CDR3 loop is CASGQGTDLYGYTF. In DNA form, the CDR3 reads TGTGCCAGCGGACAAGGGACAGACCTTTATGGCTACACCTTC.

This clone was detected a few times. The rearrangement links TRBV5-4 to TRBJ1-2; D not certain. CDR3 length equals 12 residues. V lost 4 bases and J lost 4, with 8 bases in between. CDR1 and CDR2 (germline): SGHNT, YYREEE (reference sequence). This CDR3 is CASSPRGYGYTF. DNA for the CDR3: TGTGCCAGCAGCCCCCGGGGCTATGGCTACACCTTC.